This T cell receptor beta chain came from a study of blood T cell repertoires in COVID-19. The CDR3 length is 18 residues, termini included. The germline CDR1 and CDR2 sequences are MDHEN and SYDVKM. A note on this clone: The limits of the CDR3 on the DNA are not certain, so only TCRdb's listed CDR3 is given.

Generated by immunoSEQ multiplex PCR, the TCRdb table keeps only in-frame clones and is missing some. The sample lists around 280,000 clones, approximately 86% occurring once. This receptor was taken from a woman in her twenties or thirties who had recovered from COVID-19. The sample comprised peripheral blood. The genes are TRBV28 and TRBJ1-4; no check of the table's D call, TRBD1, against the DNA was made. The chain's CDR3 is CASSLLLWTQGADEKLFF.